The entry that follows covers one T cell receptor beta chain sequence. Its antigen is undetermined. The data derive from a study of cytomegalovirus exposure and HLA in healthy donors. CDR1 is MNHEY, CDR2 SMNVEV, per germline (reference sequence). CDR3 length equals 13 residues. Trimming pared 3 bases from V and 7 bases from J, leaving 10 bases between. Study outcomes and limitations: Among TCR sequences, most were rare, though some public TCRs appeared in many donors. Previously analyzed data showed that most TCR beta V segments were productive at a frequency of about 87% or about 30%. Cytomegalovirus association was listed for 164 TCR beta chains. Confirmation in vitro established that a few CMV-associated chains were specific for CMV antigens.

Primers included in the PCR were 60 Vbeta and 13 Jbeta primers. The assay was immunoSEQ multiplex PCR, and TCRdb's table has in-frame clones only and misses some. Of roughly 180,000 clones listed, about 80% are singletons. This chain uses TRBV27 with TRBJ2-1, with TRBD2 as a possible D gene (6 bases). The sample consisted of PBMCs. This TCR came from a man in his thirties or forties in good health and CMV-seronegative. CDR3 region: CASSFSLANEQFF. CDR3 DNA: TGTGCCAGCAGTTTTTCACTAGCTAATGAGCAGTTCTTC.